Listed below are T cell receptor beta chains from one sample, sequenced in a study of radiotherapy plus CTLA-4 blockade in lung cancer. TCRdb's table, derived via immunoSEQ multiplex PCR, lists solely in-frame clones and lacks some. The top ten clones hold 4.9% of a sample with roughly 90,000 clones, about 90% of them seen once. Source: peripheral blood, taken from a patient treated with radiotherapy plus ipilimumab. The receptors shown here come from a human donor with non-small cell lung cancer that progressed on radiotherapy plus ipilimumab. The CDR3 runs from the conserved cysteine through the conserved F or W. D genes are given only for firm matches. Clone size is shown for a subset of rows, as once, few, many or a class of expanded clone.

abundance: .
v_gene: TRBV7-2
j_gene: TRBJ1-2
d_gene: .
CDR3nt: TGTGCCAGCAGCCCTTCTCGGTCTGGCAGTGGCTACACCTTC
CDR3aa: CASSPSRSGSGYTF

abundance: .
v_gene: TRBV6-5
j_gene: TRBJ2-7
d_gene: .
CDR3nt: TGTGCCAGCAGTTACGCGGGGACAAAAGGCCACGAGCAGTACTTC
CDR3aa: CASSYAGTKGHEQYF

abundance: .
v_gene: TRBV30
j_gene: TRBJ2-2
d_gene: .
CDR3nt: TGTGCCTGGAGTGACGGTAACACCGGGGAGCTGTTTTTT
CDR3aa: CAWSDGNTGELFF

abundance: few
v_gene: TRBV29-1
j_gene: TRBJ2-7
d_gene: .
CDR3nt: TGCAGTACCACCGGTTGGAGCTCCTACGAGCAGTACTTC
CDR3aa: CSTTGWSSYEQYF

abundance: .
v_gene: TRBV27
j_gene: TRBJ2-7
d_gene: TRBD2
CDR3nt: TGTGCCAGCAGCCTAGCGGGAGGAGTCTACGAGCAGTACTTC
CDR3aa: CASSLAGGVYEQYF

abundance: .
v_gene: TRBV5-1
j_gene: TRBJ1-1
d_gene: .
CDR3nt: TGCGCCAGCAGCTTGGTGGGAGCGATGAACACTGAAGCTTTCTTT
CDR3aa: CASSLVGAMNTEAFF

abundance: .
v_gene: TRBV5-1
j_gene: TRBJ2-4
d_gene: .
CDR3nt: TGCGCCAGCAGCTTGAACAGGCCGGATCGGGCCATTCAGTACTTC
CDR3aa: CASSLNRPDRAIQYF

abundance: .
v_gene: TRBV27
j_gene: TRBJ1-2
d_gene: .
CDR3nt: TGTGCCAGCAGTTTATCGTTGACTACTAACTACGGCTACACCTTC
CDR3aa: CASSLSLTTNYGYTF

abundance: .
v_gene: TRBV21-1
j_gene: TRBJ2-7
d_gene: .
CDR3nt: TGTGCCAGGTTAAGGAGGGATAACGAGCAGTACTTC
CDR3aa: CARLRRDNEQYF

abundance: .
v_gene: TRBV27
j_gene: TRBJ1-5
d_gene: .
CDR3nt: TGTGCCAGCAAACCGGCACAGTATAGCAATCAGCCCCAGCATTTT
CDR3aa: CASKPAQYSNQPQHF

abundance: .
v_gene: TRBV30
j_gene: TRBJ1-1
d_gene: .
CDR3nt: TGTGCCTGGAGAGGAATAGGGTACAGGGAAACTGAAGCTTTCTTT
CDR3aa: CAWRGIGYRETEAFF

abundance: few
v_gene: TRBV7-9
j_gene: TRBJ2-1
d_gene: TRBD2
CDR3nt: TGTGCCAGCAGCTCGGGACTAGCGTCCTACAATGAGCAGTTCTTC
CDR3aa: CASSSGLASYNEQFF

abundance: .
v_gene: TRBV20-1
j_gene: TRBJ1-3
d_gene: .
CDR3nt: TGCAGTGCTAGATCTGGAAACACCATATATTTT
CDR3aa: CSARSGNTIYF

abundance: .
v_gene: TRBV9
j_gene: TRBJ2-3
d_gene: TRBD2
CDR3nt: TGTGCCAGCTCCCCCTCGACTAGCGGGGGGTTAGATACGCAGTATTTT
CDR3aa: CASSPSTSGGLDTQYF

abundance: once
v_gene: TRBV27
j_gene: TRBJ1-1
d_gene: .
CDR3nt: TGTGCCAGCAGTTTATCCAACCCCCCGGACGGGAACACTGAAGCTTTCTTT
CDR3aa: CASSLSNPPDGNTEAFF

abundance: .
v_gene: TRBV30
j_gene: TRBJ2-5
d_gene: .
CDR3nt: TGTGCCTGGAGTGTAGGGCGGAACCAAGAGACCCAGTACTTC
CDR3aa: CAWSVGRNQETQYF

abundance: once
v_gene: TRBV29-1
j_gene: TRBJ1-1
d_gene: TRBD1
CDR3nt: TGCAGCGTTGGGACAGGGAAGGGGGGCACTGAAGCTTTCTTT
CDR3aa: CSVGTGKGGTEAFF

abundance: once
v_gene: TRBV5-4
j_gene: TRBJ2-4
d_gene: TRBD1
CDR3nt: TGTGCCAGCAGTACAACAGGGGGCTCGGGCAAAAACATTCAGTACTTC
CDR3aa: CASSTTGGSGKNIQYF

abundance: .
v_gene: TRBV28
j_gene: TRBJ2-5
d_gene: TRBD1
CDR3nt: TGTGCCAGCAGTCTACAGGGGTTTGGGGAGACCCAGTACTTC
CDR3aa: CASSLQGFGETQYF

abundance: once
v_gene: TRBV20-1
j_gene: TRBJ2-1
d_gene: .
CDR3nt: TGCAGTGCCGGAAGGGACTATGAGCAGTTCTTC
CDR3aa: CSAGRDYEQFF

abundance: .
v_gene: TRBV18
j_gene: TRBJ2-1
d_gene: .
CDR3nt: TGTGCCAGCTCACCGAACTTACAGGGATCGAGAAATGAGCAGTTCTTC
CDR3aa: CASSPNLQGSRNEQFF

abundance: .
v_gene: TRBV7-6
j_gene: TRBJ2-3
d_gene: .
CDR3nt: TGTGCCAGCAGCCAATATAACACAGATACGCAGTATTTT
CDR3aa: CASSQYNTDTQYF

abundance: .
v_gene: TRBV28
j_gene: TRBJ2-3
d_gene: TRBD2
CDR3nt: TGTGCCAGCAGTTCCCCCCTAGCGGGATCTTTGGATACGCAGTATTTT
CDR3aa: CASSSPLAGSLDTQYF

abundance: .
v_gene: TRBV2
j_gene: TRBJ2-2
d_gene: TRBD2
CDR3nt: TGTGCCAGCAGACGAAGCGGGATGAACACCGGGGAGCTGTTTTTT
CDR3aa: CASRRSGMNTGELFF

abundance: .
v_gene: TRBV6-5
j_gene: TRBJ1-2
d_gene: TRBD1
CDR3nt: TGTGCCAGCAGTACGACCGGGACAGGGCTCTATGGCTACACCTTC
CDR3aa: CASSTTGTGLYGYTF

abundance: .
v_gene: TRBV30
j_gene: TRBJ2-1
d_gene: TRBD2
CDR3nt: TGTGCCTGGAGTGAGGTAAAAGCGGGAGGGCCCTCGGGTTTACACAATGAGCAGTTCTTC
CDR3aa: CAWSEVKAGGPSGLHNEQFF

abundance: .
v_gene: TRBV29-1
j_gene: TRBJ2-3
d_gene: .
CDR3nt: TGCAGCGTTGGCACAGATACGCAGTATTTT
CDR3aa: CSVGTDTQYF

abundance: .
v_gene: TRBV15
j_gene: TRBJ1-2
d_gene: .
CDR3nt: TGTGCCACCAGCAGAGATGGTAGGGGGTCGAATGGCTACACCTTC
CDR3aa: CATSRDGRGSNGYTF

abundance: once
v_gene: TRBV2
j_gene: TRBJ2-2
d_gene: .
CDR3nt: TGTGCCACCAACGTGGAGCACACCGGGGAGCTGTTTTTT
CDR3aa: CATNVEHTGELFF

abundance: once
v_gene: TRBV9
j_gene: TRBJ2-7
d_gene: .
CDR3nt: TGTGCCAGCAGCGTTGGGGACACCCAACCTTACGAGCAGTACTTC
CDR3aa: CASSVGDTQPYEQYF

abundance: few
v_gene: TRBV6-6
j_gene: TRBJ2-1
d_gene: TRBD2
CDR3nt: TGTGCCAGCAGTTCGGGACTAGCGGGAGGGGATGAGCAGTTCTTC
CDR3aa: CASSSGLAGGDEQFF

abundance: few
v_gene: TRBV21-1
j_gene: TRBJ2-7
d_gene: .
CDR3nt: TGTGCCAGCAGCAAAGAGGACAGGGGGCTGGGGGAGCAGTACTTC
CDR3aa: CASSKEDRGLGEQYF

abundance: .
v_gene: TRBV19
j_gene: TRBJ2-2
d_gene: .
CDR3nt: TGTGCCAGTAGGAGGGGGGACACGAACACCGGGGAGCTGTTTTTT
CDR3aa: CASRRGDTNTGELFF

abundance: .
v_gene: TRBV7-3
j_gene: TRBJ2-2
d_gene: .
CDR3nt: TGTGCCAGCAGCTTACAGGGGACAACGAACACCGGGGAGCTGTTTTTT
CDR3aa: CASSLQGTTNTGELFF

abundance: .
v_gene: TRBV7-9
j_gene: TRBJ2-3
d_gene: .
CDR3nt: TGTGCCAGCAGCTTATGGCGGGCCACAGATACGCAGTATTTT
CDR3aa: CASSLWRATDTQYF

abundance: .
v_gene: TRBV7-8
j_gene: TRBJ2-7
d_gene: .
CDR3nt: TGTGCCAGCAGCTTATGGGGGCTAAGTGGCGAGCAGTACTTC
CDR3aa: CASSLWGLSGEQYF

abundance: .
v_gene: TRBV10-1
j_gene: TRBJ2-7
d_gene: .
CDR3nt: TGCGCCAGCAGTGAAGGCCAGGGCTACGAGCAGTACTTC
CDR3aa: CASSEGQGYEQYF

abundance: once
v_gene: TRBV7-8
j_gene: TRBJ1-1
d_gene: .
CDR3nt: TGTGCCAGCAGCTTAGATCGGGGGCTGAACACTGAAGCTTTCTTT
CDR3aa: CASSLDRGLNTEAFF

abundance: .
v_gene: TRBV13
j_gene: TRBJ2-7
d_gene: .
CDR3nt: TGTGCCAGCAGGAAGCAGGGCTCCTACGAGCAGTACTTC
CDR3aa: CASRKQGSYEQYF

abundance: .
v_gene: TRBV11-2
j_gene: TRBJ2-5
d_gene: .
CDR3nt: TGTGCCAGCCGGAGGGCCCCGGAAGAGACCCAGTACTTC
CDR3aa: CASRRAPEETQYF

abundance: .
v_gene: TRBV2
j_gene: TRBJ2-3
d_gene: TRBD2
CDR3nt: TGTGCCAGCAGTGCTGGGACTAGCGTCACAGATACGCAGTATTTT
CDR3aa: CASSAGTSVTDTQYF

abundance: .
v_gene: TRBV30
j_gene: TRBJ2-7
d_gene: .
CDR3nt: TGTGCCTGGAGGCTAGCAGGGGGGATTGAGCAGTACTTC
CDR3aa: CAWRLAGGIEQYF

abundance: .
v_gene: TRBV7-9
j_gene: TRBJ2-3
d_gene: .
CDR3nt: TGTGCCAGCAGCTTAGTTGGGGGGTACACAGATACGCAGTATTTT
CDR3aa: CASSLVGGYTDTQYF

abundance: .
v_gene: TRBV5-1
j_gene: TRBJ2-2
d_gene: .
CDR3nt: TGCGCCAGCAGCTTGGCCACCCTAGCATCCGGGGAGCTGTTTTTT
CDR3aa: CASSLATLASGELFF

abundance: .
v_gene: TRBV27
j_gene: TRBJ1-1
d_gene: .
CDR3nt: TGTGCCAGCAGTTCCTGGGAAAGGGCCACTGAAGCTTTCTTT
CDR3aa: CASSSWERATEAFF

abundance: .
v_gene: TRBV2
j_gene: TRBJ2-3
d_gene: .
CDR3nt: TGTGCCAGCAGTGTAACTTCATTCACAGATACGCAGTATTTT
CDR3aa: CASSVTSFTDTQYF